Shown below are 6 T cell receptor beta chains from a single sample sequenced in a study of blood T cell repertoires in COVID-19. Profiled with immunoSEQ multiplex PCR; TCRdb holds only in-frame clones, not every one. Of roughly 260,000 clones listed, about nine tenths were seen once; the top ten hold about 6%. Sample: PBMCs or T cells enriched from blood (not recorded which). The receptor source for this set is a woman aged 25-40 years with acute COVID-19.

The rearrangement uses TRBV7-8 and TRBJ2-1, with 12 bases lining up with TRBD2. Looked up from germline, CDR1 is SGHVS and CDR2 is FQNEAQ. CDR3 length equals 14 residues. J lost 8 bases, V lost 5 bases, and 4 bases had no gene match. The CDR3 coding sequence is TGTGCCAGCAGCAGGGGACTAGCGGGCGATGAGCAGTTCTTC. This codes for CASSRGLAGDEQFF. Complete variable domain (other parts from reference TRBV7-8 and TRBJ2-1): GAGVSQSPRYKVAKRGQDVALRCDPISGHVSLFWYQQALGQGPEFLTYFQNEAQLDKSGLPSDRFFAERPEGSVSTLKIQRTQQEDSAVYLCASSRGLAGDEQFFGPGTRLTVL.

CDR3 bases: TGTGCCAGCAGCCAACAGACAGGACGGTTGGCTGAAGCTTTCTTT. Translation gives CASSQQTGRLAEAFF. The rearrangement links TRBV14 to TRBJ1-1, with a possible D match to TRBD1 (6 bases). Germline V gives CDR1 SGHDN, CDR2 FVKESK. The CDR3 runs to 15 residues. V lost 2 bases, J lost 6 bases, and 16 bases lay in between.

The CDR3 protein is CSASDVTGELFF. In DNA, the CDR3 is TGCAGTGCTAGTGATGTAACCGGGGAGCTGTTTTTT. The V and J genes are TRBV20-1 and TRBJ2-2; D not resolved. The length of the CDR3 is 12 residues. The germline V gene encodes CDR1 DFQATT and CDR2 SNEGSKA (reference sequence). Trimming removed 3 bases from V and 5 bases from J, with 7 bases in between.

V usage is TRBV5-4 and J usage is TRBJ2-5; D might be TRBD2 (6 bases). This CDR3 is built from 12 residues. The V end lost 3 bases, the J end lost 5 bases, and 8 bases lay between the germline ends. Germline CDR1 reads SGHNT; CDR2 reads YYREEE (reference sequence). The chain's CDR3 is CASSWGRETQYF. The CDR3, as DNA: TGTGCCAGCAGCTGGGGGAGGGAGACCCAGTACTTC.

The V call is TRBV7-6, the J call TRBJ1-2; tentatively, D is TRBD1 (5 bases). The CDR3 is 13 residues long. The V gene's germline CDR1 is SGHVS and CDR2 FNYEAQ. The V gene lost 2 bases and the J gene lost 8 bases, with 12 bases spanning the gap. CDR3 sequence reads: CASSLWGSSGYTF. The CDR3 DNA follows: TGTGCCAGCAGCTTATGGGGCAGCTCGGGCTACACCTTC.

The CDR3 sequence: CASSSVALPGVAEAFF. Written as DNA, the CDR3 is TGTGCCAGCAGCTCGGTTGCCCTACCCGGGGTCGCTGAAGCTTTCTTT. The genes are TRBV7-9 and TRBJ1-1, with unresolved D. The CDR3 runs 16 residues. Germline CDR1 reads SEHNR; CDR2 reads FQNEAQ (reference sequence). The germline V and J ends were trimmed by 4 bases and 6 bases, with 21 bases remaining between them.